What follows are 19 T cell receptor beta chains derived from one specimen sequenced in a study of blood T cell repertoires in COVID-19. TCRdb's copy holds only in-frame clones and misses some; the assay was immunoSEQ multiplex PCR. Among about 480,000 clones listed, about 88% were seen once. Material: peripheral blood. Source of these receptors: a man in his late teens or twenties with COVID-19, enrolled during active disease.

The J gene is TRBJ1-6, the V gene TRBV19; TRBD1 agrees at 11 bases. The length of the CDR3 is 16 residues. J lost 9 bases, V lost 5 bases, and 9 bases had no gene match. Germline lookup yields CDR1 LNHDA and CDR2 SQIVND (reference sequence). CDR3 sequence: CASSDWTGGFGSPLHF. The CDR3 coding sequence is TGTGCCAGTAGTGACTGGACAGGGGGCTTCGGTTCACCCCTCCACTTT.

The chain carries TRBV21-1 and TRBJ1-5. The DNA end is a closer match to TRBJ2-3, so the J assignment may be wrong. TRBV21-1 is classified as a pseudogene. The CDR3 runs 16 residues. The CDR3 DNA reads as TGTGCCAGCAGCCCCCCGGGGGGTCATAGCAATCAGCCCCAGTATTTT. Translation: CASSPPGGHSNQPQYF.

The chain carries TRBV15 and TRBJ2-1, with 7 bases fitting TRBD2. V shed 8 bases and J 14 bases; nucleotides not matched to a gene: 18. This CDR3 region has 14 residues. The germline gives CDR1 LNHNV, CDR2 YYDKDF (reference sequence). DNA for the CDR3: TGTGCCACCGCCTTACGGGCTAGCGGTGCCGTAGAGTTCTTC. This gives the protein CATALRASGAVEFF.

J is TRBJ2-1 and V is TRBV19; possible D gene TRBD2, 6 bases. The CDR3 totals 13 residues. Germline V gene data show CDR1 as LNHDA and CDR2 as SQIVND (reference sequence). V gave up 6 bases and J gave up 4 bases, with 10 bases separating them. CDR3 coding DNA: TGTGCCAGTAGCGGGGGAGGTTACAATGAGCAGTTCTTC. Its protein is CASSGGGYNEQFF.

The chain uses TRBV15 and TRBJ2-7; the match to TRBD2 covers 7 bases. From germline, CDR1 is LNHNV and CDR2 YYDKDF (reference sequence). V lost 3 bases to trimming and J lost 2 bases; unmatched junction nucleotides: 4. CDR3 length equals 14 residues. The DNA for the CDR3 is TGTGCCACCAGCAGGGGACTAAGTCCCTACGAGCAGTACTTC. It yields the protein CATSRGLSPYEQYF.

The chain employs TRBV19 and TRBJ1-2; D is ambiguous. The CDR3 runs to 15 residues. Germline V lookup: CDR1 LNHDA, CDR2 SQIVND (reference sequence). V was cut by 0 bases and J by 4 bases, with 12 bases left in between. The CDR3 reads CASSIDRRFSYGYTF. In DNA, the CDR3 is TGTGCCAGTAGTATAGATCGCAGGTTCTCCTATGGCTACACCTTC.

The CDR3 DNA is TGTGCCAGCAGCCCTTCCTCATCTAGCGGGGGCGAGCAGTTCTTC. Translation gives CASSPSSSSGGEQFF. The genes are TRBV4-2 and TRBJ2-1; TRBD2 agrees at 10 bases. Germline V gene data show CDR1 as LGHNA and CDR2 as YNFKEQ. CDR3 length: 15 residues. With 4 bases clipped from V and 10 bases from J, the junction kept 10 bases outside the gene matches.

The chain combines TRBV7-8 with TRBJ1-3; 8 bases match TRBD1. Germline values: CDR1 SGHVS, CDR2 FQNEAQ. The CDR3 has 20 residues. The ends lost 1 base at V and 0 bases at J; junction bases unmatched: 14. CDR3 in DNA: TGTGCCAGCAGCTTAGTCCCCTCGGCCAGGGGGCAAATCTCTGGAAACACCATATATTTT. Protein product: CASSLVPSARGQISGNTIYF.

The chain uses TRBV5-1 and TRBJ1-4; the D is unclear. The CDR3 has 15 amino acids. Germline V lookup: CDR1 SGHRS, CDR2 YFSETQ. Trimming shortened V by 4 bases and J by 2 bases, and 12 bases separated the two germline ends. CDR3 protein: CASSISTTTNEKLFF. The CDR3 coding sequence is TGCGCCAGCAGCATATCGACAACTACTAATGAAAAACTGTTTTTT.

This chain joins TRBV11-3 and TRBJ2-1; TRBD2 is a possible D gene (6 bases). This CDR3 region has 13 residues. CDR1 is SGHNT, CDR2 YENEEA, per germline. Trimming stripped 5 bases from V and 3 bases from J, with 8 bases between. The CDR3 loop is CASSQTSYNEQFF. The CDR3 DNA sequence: TGTGCCAGCAGCCAGACTAGCTACAATGAGCAGTTCTTC.

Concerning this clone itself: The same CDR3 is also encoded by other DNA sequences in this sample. The CDR3 DNA follows: TGTGCCAGCAGCTCCCAGGGTTACGAGCAGTACTTC. Translation: CASSSQGYEQYF. The chain links TRBV11-2 to TRBJ2-7; a possible D gene is TRBD1 (5 bases). The CDR3 is made up of 12 amino acids. Trimming stripped 4 bases from V and 4 bases from J, with 8 bases between. Germline V gives CDR1 SGHAT, CDR2 FQNNGV.

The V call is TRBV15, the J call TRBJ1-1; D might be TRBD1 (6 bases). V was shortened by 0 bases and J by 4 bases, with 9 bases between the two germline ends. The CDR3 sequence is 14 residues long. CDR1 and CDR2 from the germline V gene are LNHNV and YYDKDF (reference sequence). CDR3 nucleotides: TGTGCCACCAGCAGAGACGGGGGGCGCACTGAAGCTTTCTTT. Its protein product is CATSRDGGRTEAFF.

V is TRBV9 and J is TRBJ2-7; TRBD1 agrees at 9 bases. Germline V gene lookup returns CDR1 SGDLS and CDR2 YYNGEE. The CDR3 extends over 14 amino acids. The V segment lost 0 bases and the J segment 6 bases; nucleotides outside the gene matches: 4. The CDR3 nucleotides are TGTGCCAGCAGCGTAGGGGGGACAGGGTTCGAGCAGTACTTC. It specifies CASSVGGTGFEQYF.

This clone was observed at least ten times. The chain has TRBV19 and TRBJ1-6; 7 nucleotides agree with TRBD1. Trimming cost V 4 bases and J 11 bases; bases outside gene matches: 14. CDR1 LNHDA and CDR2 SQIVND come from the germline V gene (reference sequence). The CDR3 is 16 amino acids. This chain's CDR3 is CASSTPRTGRHAPLHF. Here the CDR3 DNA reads TGTGCCAGTAGTACCCCCCGGACAGGCCGGCATGCACCCCTCCACTTT.

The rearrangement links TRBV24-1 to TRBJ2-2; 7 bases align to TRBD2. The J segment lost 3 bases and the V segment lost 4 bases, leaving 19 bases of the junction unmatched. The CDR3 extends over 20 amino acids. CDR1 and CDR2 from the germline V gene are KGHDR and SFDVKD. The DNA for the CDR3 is TGTGCCACCAGTGACCGCCGCAGAACCACCACTAGCGTCGACACCGGGGAGCTGTTTTTT. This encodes CATSDRRRTTTSVDTGELFF.

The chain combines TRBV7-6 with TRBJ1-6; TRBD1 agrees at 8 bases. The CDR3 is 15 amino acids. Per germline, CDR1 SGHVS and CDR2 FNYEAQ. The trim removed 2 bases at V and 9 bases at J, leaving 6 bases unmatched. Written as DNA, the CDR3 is TGTGCCAGCAGCTTAAAGCAGGGGGCCGTTTCACCCCTCCACTTT. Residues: CASSLKQGAVSPLHF.

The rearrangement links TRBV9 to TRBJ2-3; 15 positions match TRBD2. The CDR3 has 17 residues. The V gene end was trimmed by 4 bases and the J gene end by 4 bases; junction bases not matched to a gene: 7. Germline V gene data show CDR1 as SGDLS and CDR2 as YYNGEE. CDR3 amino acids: CASSRTSGGALADTQYF. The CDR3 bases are TGTGCCAGCAGCAGGACTAGCGGGGGGGCATTGGCAGATACGCAGTATTTT.

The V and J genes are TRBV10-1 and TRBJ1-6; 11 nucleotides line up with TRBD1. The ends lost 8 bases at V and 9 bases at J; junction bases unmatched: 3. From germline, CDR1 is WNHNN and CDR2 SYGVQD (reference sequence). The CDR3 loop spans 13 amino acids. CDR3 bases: TGCGCCAGCGCCGGGACAGGGGGTTCACCCCTCCACTTT. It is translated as CASAGTGGSPLHF.

CDR3 DNA sequence: TGTGCCAGCAGCTTGGACGGGAGTTCTTCCTACAATGAGCAGTTCTTC. Translating gives CASSLDGSSSYNEQFF. This chain links TRBV5-4 with TRBJ2-1; TRBD2 might be the D (6 bases). Trimming left V 0 bases short and J 1 base short, with 11 bases between. The CDR3 extends over 16 amino acids. Germline CDR1 is SGHNT and CDR2 is YYREEE (reference sequence).